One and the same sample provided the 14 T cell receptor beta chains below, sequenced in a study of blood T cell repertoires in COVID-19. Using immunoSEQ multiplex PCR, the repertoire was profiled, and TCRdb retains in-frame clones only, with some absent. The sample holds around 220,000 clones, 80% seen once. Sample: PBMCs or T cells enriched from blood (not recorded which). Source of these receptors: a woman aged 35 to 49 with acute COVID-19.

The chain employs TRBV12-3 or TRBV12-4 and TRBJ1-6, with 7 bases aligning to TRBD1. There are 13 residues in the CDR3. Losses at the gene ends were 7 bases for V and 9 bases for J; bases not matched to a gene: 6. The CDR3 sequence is CASTGTEASPLHF. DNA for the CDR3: TGTGCCAGCACCGGGACAGAGGCTTCACCCCTCCACTTT.

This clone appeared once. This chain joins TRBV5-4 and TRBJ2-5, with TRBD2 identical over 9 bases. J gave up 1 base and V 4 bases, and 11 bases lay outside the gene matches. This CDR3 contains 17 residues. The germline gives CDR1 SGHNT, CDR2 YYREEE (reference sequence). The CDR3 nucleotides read TGTGCCAGCAGCCCGCCCCCGACTAGCGGTTTCCAAGAGACCCAGTACTTC. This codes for CASSPPPTSGFQETQYF.

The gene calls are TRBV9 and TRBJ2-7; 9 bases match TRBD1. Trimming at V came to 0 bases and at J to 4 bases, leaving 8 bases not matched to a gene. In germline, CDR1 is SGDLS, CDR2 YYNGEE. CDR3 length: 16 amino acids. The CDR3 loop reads CASSVGQGENFYEQYF. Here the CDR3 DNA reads TGTGCCAGCAGCGTAGGACAGGGGGAGAATTTTTACGAGCAGTACTTC.

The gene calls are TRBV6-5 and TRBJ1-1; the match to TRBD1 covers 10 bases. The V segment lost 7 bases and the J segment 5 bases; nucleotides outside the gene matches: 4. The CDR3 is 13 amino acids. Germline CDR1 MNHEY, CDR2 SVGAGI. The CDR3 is CASTWTGGTEAFF. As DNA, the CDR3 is TGTGCCAGCACGTGGACAGGGGGGACTGAAGCTTTCTTT.

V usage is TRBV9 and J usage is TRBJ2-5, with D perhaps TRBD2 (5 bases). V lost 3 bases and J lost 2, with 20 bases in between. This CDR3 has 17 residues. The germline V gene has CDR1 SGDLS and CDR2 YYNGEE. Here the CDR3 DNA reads TGTGCCAGCAGCGGTGTTAGCGCCAACCGGGGTCAAGAGACCCAGTACTTC. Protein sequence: CASSGVSANRGQETQYF.

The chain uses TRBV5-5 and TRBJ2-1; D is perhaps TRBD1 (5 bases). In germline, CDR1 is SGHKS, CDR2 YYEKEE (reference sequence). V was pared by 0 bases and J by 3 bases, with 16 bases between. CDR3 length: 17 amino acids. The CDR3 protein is CASSLAGTGPDYNEQFF. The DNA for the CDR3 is TGTGCCAGCAGCTTGGCCGGTACAGGTCCTGACTACAATGAGCAGTTCTTC.

The CDR3 nucleotides are TGTGCCACCGCCGCGAGCTCCTACAATGAGCAGTTCTTC. Translated: CATAASSYNEQFF. This chain uses TRBV6-5 with TRBJ2-1; no reliable D call. Trimming cost V 10 bases and J 0 bases, with 10 bases left between them. The germline CDR1 and CDR2 sequences are MNHEY and SVGAGI. There are 13 residues in the CDR3.

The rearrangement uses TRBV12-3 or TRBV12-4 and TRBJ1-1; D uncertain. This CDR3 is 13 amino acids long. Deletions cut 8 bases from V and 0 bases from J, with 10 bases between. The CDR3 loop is CASGGSVNTEAFF. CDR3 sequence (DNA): TGTGCCAGCGGAGGTAGCGTGAACACTGAAGCTTTCTTT.

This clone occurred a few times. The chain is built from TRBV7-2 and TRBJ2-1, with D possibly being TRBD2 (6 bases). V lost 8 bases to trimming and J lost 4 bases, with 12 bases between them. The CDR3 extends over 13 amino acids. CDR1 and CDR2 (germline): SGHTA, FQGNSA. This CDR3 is CASRRANYNEQFF. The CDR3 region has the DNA TGTGCCAGCCGGAGGGCAAATTACAATGAGCAGTTCTTC.

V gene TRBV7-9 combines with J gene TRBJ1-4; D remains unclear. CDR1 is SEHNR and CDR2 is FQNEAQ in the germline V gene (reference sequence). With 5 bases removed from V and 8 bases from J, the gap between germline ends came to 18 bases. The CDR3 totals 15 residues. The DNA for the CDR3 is TGTGCCAGCAGCAAAACCTGGGCGGGGAACGAAAAACTGTTTTTT. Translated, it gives CASSKTWAGNEKLFF.

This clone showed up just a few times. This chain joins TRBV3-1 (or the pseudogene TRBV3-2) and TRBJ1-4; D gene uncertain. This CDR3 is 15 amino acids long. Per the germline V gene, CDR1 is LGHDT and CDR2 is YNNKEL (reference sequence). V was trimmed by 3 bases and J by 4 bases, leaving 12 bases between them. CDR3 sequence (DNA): TGTGCCAGCAGCCACTGGCAGGATAATAATGAAAAACTGTTTTTT. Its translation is CASSHWQDNNEKLFF.

The CDR3 DNA is TGTGCCAGCAGTTACCGGAGAGGGGGCAGTCAGCCCCAGCATTTT. Its protein is CASSYRRGGSQPQHF. The rearrangement links TRBV6-2 or TRBV6-3 to TRBJ1-5, with 7 bases aligning to TRBD1. The V segment lost 2 bases and the J segment 6 bases; nucleotides outside the gene matches: 7. Germline CDR1 reads MNHEY; CDR2 reads SVGEGT. This CDR3 contains 15 residues.

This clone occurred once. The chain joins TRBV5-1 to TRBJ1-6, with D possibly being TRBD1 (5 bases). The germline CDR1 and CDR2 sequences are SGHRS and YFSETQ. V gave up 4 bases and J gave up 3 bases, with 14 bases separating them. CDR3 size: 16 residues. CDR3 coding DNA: TGCGCCAGCAGCGAGGGACTTAGGGGCTATAATTCACCCCTCCACTTT. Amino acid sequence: CASSEGLRGYNSPLHF.

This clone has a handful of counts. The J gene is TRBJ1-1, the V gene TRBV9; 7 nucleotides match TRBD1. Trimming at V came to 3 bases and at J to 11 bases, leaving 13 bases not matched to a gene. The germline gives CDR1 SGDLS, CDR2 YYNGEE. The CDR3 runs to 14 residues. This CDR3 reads CASSAFQGGEEAFF. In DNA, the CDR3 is TGTGCCAGCAGCGCCTTCCAGGGGGGCGAAGAGGCTTTCTTT.